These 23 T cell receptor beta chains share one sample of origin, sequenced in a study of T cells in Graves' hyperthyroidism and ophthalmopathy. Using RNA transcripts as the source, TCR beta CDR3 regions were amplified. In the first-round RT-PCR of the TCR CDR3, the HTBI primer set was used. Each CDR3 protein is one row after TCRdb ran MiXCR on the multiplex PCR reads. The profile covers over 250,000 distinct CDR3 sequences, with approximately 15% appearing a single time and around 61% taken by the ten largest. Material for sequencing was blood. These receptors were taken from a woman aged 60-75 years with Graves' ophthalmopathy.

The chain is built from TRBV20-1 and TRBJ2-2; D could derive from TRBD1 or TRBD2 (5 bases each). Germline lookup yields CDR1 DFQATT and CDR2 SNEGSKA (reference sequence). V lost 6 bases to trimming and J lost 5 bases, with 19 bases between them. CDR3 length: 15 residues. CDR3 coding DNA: TGCAGTGCCCCAGTATTTGGGGGAACGACCGGGGAGCTGTTTTTT. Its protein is CSAPVFGGTTGELFF.

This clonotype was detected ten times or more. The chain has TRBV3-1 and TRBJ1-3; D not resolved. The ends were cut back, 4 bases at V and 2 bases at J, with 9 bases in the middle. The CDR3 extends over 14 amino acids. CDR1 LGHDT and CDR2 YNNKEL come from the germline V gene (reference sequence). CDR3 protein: CASSRDIPGNTIYF. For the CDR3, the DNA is TGTGCCAGCAGCCGAGACATACCTGGAAACACCATATATTTT.

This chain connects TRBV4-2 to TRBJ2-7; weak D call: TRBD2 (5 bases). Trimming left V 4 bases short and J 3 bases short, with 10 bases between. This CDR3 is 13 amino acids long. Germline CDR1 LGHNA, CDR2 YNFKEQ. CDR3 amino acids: CASSREFGYEQYF. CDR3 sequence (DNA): TGTGCCAGCAGCCGGGAGTTCGGCTACGAGCAGTACTTC.

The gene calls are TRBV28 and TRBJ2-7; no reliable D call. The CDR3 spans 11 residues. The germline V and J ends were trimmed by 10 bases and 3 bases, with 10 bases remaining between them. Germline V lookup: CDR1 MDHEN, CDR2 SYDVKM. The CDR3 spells CATRSDYEQYF. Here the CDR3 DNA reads TGTGCCACCCGATCCGACTACGAGCAGTACTTC.

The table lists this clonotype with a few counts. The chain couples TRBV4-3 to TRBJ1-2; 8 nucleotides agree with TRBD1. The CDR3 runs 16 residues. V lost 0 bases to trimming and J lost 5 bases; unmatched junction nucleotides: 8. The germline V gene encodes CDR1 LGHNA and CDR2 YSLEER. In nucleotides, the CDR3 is TGCGCCAGCAGCCAAGAGGGGCAGGGGGCTTGGTATGGCTACACCTTC. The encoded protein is CASSQEGQGAWYGYTF.

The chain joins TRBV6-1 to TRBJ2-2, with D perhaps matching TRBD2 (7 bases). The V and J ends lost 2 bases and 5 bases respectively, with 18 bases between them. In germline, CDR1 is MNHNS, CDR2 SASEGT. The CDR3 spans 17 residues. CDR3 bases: TGTGCCAGCAGTGAACCACCTCCGGGGGGCGGAACCGGGGAGCTGTTTTTT. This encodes CASSEPPPGGGTGELFF.

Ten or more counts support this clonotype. The CDR3 protein is CASSTTGQNTEAFF. The CDR3 nucleotides are TGTGCCAGCAGTACAACAGGTCAGAACACTGAAGCTTTCTTT. The chain carries TRBV6-1 and TRBJ1-1, with a weak D call TRBD1 (5 bases). V lost 5 bases to trimming and J lost 1 base, with 11 bases between them. CDR3 size: 14 residues. CDR1 is MNHNS and CDR2 is SASEGT in the germline V gene.

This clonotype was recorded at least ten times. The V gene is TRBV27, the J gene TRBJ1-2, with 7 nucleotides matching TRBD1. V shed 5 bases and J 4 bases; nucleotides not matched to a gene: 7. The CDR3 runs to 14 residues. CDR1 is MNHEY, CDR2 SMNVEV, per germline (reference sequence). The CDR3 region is CASSPQTGPYGYTF. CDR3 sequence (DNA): TGTGCCAGCAGTCCCCAGACAGGGCCCTATGGCTACACCTTC.

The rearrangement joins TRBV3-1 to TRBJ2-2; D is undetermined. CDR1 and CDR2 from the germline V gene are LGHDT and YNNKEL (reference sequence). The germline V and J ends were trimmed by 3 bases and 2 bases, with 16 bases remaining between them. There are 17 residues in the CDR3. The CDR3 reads CASSHLRRSLNTGELFF. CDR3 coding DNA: TGTGCCAGCAGCCATTTAAGACGATCTTTAAACACCGGGGAGCTGTTTTTT.

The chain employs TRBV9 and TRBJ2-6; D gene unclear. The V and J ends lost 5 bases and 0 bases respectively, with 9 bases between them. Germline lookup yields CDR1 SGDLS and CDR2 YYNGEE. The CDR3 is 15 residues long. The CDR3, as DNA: TGTGCCAGCAGTCCCCGATTCTCTGGGGCCAACGTCCTGACTTTC. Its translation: CASSPRFSGANVLTF.

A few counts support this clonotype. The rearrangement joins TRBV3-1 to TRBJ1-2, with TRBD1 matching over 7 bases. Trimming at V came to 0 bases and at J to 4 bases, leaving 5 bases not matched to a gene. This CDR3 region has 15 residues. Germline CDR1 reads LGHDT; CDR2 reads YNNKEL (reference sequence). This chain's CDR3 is CASSQDLGTVYGYTF. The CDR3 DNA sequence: TGTGCCAGCAGCCAAGATCTCGGGACAGTCTATGGCTACACCTTC.

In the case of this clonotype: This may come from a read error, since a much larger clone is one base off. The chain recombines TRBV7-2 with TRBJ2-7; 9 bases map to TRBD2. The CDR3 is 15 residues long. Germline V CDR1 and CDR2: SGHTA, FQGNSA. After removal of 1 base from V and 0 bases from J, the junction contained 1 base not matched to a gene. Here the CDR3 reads CASSLVAGASYEQYF. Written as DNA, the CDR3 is TGTGCCAGCAGCTTAGTAGCGGGGGCCTCCTACGAGCAGTACTTC.

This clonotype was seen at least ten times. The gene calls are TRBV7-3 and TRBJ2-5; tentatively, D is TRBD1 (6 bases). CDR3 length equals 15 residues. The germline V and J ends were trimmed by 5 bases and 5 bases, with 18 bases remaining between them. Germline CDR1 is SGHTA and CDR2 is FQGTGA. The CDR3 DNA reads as TGTGCCAGCAGCCGTGAAGGACAGCGTGGCGAGACCCAGTACTTC. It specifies CASSREGQRGETQYF.

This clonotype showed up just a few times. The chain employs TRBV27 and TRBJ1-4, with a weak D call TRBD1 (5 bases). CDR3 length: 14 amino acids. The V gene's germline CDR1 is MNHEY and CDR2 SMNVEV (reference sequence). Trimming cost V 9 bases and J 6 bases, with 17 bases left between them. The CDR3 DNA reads TGTGCCAGTTCAGGGTTACTGGGGTATGAAAAACTGTTTTTT. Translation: CASSGLLGYEKLFF.

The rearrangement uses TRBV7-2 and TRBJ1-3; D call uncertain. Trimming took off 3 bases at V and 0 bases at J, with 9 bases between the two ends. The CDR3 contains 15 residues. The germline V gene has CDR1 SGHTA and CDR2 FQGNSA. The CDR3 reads CASSFGDASGNTIYF. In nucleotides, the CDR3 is TGTGCCAGCAGCTTTGGGGATGCCTCTGGAAACACCATATATTTT.

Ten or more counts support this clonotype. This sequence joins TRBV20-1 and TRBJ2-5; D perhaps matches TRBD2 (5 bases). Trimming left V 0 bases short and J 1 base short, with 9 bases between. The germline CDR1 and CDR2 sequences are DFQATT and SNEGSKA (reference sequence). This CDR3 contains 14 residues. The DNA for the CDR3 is TGCAGTGCTAGAGATGTCCGGGGCCAAGAGACCCAGTACTTC. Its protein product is CSARDVRGQETQYF.

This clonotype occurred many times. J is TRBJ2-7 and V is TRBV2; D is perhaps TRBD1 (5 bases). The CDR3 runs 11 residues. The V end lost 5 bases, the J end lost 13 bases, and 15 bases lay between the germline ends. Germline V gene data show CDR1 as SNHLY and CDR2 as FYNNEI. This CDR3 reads CASSPPGYNYF. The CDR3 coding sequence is TGTGCCAGCAGTCCCCCAGGGTACAATTACTTC.

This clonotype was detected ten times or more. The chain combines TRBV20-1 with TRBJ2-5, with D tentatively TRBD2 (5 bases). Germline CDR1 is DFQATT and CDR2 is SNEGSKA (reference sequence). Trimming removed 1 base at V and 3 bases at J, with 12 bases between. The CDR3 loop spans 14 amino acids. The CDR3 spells CSARAPLGEETQYF. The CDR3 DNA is TGCAGTGCTAGAGCCCCCTTGGGAGAAGAGACCCAGTACTTC.

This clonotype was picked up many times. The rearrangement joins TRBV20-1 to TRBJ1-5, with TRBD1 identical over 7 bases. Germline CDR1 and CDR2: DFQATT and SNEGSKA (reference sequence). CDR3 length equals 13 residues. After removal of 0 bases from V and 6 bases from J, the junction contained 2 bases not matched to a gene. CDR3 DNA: TGCAGTGCTAGAGAAGGGGGCGTTCAGCCCCAGCATTTT. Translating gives CSAREGGVQPQHF.

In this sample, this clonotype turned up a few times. The CDR3 sequence is CASSRTQTYEQYF. CDR3 DNA sequence: TGTGCCAGCTCCAGGACCCAAACCTACGAGCAGTACTTC. This chain joins TRBV9 and TRBJ2-7, with D uncertain. The CDR3 is made up of 13 amino acids. Trimming left V 7 bases short and J 2 bases short, with 13 bases between. Germline loops: CDR1 SGDLS, CDR2 YYNGEE.

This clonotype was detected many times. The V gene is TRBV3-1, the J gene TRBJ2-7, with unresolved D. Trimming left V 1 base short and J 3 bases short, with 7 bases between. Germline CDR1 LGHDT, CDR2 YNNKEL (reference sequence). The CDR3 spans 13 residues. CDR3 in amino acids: CASSQGRYYEQYF. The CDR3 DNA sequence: TGTGCCAGCAGCCAAGGTCGTTACTACGAGCAGTACTTC.

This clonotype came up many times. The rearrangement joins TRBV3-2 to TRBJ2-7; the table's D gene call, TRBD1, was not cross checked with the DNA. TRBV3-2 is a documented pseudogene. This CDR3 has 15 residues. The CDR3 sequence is CASSQGRDSSYEQYF. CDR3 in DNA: TGTGCCAGCAGCCAAGGGCGGGACAGCTCCTACGAGCAGTACTTC.

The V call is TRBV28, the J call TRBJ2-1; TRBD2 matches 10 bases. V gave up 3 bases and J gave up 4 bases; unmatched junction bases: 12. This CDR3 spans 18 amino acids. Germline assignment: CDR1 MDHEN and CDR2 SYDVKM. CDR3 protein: CASSFLSSGRFGYNEQFF. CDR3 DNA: TGTGCCAGCAGTTTTTTGTCTAGCGGGAGATTTGGGTACAATGAGCAGTTCTTC.